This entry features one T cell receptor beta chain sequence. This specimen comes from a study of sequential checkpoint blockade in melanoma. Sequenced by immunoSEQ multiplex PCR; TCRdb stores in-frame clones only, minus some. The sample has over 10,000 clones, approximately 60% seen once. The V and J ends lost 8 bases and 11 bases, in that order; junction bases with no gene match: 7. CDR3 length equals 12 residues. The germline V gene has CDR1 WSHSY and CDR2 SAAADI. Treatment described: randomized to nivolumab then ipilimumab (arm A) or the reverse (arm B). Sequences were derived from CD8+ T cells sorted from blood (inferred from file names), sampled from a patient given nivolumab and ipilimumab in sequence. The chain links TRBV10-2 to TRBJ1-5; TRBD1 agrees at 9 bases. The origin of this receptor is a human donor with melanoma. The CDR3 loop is CASGQGSMTQHF. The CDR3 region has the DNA TGCGCCAGCGGACAGGGGTCTATGACCCAGCATTTT.